This TCR beta chain was captured in a study of early T cells in non-severe SARS-CoV-2 infection. General study points: Anti-spike CD8 responses were favored in VDJdb matching, and private and CD4 specificities were missed.

V dropped 7 bases and J dropped 0 bases, with 10 bases sitting between them. This CDR3 spans 14 amino acids. Germline assignment: CDR1 MNHNS and CDR2 SASEGT. Points on this clonotype: Its antigen is undetermined.

Individual cDNA molecules carried attached unique molecular identifiers. In TCRdb, the 5' RACE reads were re-called with MiXCR into one record per CDR3 protein. The profile shows about 49,000 distinct CDR3 sequences, less than 15% of them singletons. The sample was whole blood, taken at baseline. The clonotype comes from an adult who was a healthcare worker with PCR-confirmed SARS-CoV-2 infection or an uninfected control (not recorded which). The gene calls are TRBV6-1 and TRBJ2-1; the D is unclear. The CDR3 loop reads CASIEDFSYNEQFF. Here the CDR3 DNA reads TGTGCCAGCATTGAGGATTTCTCCTACAATGAGCAGTTCTTC.